This entry features one TCR beta chain sequence. Its antigen is unidentified. The data were taken from a study of cytomegalovirus exposure and HLA in healthy donors. General study results and limits: TCR beta V- and J-gene trimming was later associated with a missense DCLRE1C variant.

PCR involved 60 Vbeta and 13 Jbeta primers. Some clones are missing from TCRdb's copy, which holds only in-frame ones; the method was immunoSEQ multiplex PCR. Its table lists 95,000 to 110,000 clones. The germline gives CDR1 MGHRA, CDR2 YSYEKL. CDR3 length: 14 residues. V lost 0 bases, J lost 6 bases, and 3 bases stayed unmatched. This chain uses TRBV4-1 with TRBJ2-7; 9 nucleotides agree with TRBD1. The sequencing input was PBMCs. The receptor's source is a man aged 40-55 years in good health and CMV-seronegative. As DNA, the CDR3 is TGCGCCAGCAGCCAAGACCGGGACAGGGCCGAGCAGTACTTC. Protein sequence: CASSQDRDRAEQYF.